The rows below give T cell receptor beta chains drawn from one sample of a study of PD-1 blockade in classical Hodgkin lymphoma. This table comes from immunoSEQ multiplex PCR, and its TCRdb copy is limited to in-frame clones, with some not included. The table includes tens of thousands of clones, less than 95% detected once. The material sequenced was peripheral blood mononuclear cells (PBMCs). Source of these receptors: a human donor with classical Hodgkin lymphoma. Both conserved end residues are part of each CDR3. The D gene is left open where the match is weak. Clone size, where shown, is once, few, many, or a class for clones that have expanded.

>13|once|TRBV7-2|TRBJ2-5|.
CASSLGALETQYF
TGTGCCAGCAGCTTAGGGGCCTTGGAGACCCAGTACTTC
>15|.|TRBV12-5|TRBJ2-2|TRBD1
CASGRPDRGTGELFF
TGTGCTAGTGGCCGCCCGGACAGGGGTACCGGGGAGCTGTTTTTT
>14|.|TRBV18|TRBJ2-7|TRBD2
CASRPGGGSYEQYF
TGTGCCAGCCGGCCGGGAGGGGGCTCCTACGAGCAGTACTTC
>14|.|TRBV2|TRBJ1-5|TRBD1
CASRADRVDQPQHF
TGTGCCAGCAGGGCAGACAGGGTTGATCAGCCCCAGCATTTT
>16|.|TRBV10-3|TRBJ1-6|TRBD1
CAISESRQGRASPLHF
TGTGCCATCAGTGAGTCCCGACAGGGACGTGCTTCACCCCTCCACTTT
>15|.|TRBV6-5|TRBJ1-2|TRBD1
CASSYSGQGGSGYTF
TGTGCCAGCAGTTACTCAGGACAGGGGGGTTCTGGCTACACCTTC
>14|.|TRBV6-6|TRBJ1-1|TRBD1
CASSTGDTYTEAFF
TGTGCCAGCAGCACAGGGGACACTTACACTGAAGCTTTCTTT
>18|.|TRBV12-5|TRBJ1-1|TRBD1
CASGLVLGAQGENTEAFF
TGTGCTAGTGGTTTGGTACTGGGGGCGCAGGGGGAAAACACTGAAGCTTTCTTT
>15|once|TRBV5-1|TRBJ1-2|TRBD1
CASSLTGTGGIGYTF
TGCGCCAGCAGCTTGACCGGGACAGGGGGGATTGGCTACACCTTC
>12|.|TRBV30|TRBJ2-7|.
CAGTDETYEQYF
TGTGCCGGTACAGACGAGACCTACGAGCAGTACTTC
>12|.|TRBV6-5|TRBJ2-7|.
CATGRTVYEQYF
TGTGCCACCGGGAGGACAGTCTACGAGCAGTACTTC
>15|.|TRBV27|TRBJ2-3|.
CASSLFDRSTDTQYF
TGTGCCAGCAGTTTATTTGACAGGAGCACAGATACGCAGTATTTT
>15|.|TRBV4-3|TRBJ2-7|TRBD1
CASSQETGPTYEQYF
TGCGCCAGCAGCCAAGAGACAGGGCCGACGTACGAGCAGTACTTC
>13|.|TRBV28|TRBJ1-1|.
CASRDYRNTEAFF
TGTGCCAGCAGAGATTATCGAAACACTGAAGCTTTCTTT
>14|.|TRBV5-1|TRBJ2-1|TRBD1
CASSLGQGINEQFF
TGCGCCAGCAGCTTGGGACAGGGGATCAATGAGCAGTTCTTC
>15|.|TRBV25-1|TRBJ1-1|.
CASSDNQGRRAEAFF
TGTGCCAGCAGTGATAACCAGGGGCGCAGGGCTGAAGCTTTCTTT
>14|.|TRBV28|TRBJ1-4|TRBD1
CASFAGTAGEKLFF
TGTGCCAGCTTTGCGGGGACAGCCGGGGAAAAACTGTTTTTT
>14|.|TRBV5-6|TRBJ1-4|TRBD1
CASRGTATNEKLFF
TGTGCCAGCAGGGGGACAGCAACTAATGAAAAACTGTTTTTT
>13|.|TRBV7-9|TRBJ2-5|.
CASSLRSTETQYF
TGTGCCAGCAGCTTACGGTCGACGGAGACCCAGTACTTC
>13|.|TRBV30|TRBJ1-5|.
CAWSLTSNQPQHF
TGTGCCTGGAGTCTTACGAGCAATCAGCCCCAGCATTTT
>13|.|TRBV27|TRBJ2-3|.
CASSLSELNTQYF
TGTGCCAGCAGTTTAAGCGAGTTAAATACGCAGTATTTT
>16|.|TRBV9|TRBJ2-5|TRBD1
CASSAGDRVPQETQYF
TGTGCCAGCAGCGCCGGGGACAGGGTCCCCCAAGAGACCCAGTACTTC
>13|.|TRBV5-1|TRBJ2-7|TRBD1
CASSLGTVSEQYF
TGCGCCAGCAGCCTGGGGACAGTGAGCGAGCAGTACTTC
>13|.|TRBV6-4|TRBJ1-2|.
CAIQERGFSGYTF
TGTGCCATACAGGAAAGGGGGTTTAGTGGCTACACCTTC
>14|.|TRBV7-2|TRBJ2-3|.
CASSPAAGTDTQYF
TGTGCCAGCAGCCCGGCGGCGGGGACAGATACGCAGTATTTT
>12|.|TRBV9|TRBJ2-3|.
CASSEGGDTQYF
TGTGCCAGCTCTGAGGGAGGAGATACGCAGTATTTT
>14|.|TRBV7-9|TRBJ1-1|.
CASTNYGGATVAFF
TGTGCCAGCACCAATTATGGAGGGGCGACTGTCGCTTTCTTT
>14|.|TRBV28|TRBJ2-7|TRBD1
CASSSGTGPYEQYF
TGTGCCAGCAGTTCCGGGACAGGCCCCTACGAGCAGTACTTC
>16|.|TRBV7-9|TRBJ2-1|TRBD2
CASTGGAQRSYNEQFF
TGTGCCAGCACGGGAGGGGCGCAAAGGTCCTACAATGAGCAGTTCTTC